This T cell receptor (beta chain) originates from a study of cytomegalovirus exposure and HLA in healthy donors. Healthy bone marrow donors made up the cohort. The V gene end was trimmed by 4 bases and the J gene end by 5 bases; junction bases not matched to a gene: 8. The CDR3 has 15 amino acids. Germline V gene lookup returns CDR1 SGHNT and CDR2 YENEEA. 13 Jbeta primers and 60 Vbeta primers were used for the PCR. Sequencing used immunoSEQ multiplex PCR; TCRdb keeps in-frame clones, though not all of them. Among approximately 110,000 clones listed, around three quarters were seen once. Sequenced: PBMCs. This clonotype originated in a female donor in good health and CMV-seropositive. V gene TRBV11-3 combines with J gene TRBJ2-1; 7 positions agree with TRBD2. The CDR3 spells CASSSERGKNNEQFF. CDR3 coding DNA: TGTGCCAGCAGCTCCGAGCGGGGCAAGAACAATGAGCAGTTCTTC.